The next 22 T cell receptor beta chains were all read from a single sample in a study of shared clonotypes between healthy human individuals. The assay was immunoSEQ multiplex PCR, and TCRdb's table has in-frame clones only and misses some. The sample records more than 2 million clones, 90% to 95% being singletons. The specimen sequenced was naive CD4+ T cells sorted from blood. The subset: CD45RA+ positively selected. The receptor source for this set is a man aged 18 to 29 in good health.

J is TRBJ2-5 and V is TRBV25-1; TRBD2 might be the D (6 bases). Germline loops: CDR1 MGHDK, CDR2 SYGVNS. V lost 3 bases and J lost 4, with 12 bases in between. The CDR3 spans 14 residues. CDR3 sequence: CASSDRREVETQYF. The CDR3 DNA reads TGTGCCAGCAGTGACCGCAGGGAGGTAGAGACCCAGTACTTC.

The V gene is TRBV5-1, the J gene TRBJ2-3, with D perhaps assigned TRBD1 or TRBD2 (6 bases each). Germline V lookup: CDR1 SGHRS, CDR2 YFSETQ. Trimming left V 5 bases short and J 0 bases short, with 13 bases between. The CDR3 consists of 15 residues. The DNA of the CDR3 is TGCGCCAGCAGAAGGGGGGACGCTAGCACAGATACGCAGTATTTT. It specifies CASRRGDASTDTQYF.

The chain links TRBV9 to TRBJ2-1, with TRBD1 as a possible D gene (6 bases). Trimming took off 3 bases at V and 7 bases at J, with 23 bases between the two ends. Germline assignment: CDR1 SGDLS and CDR2 YYNGEE. The length of the CDR3 is 17 residues. The chain's CDR3 is CASSEGLRDTPMNEQFF. CDR3 bases: TGTGCCAGCAGCGAGGGGCTCCGGGACACTCCTATGAATGAGCAGTTCTTC.

The rearrangement uses TRBV18 and TRBJ2-7; 8 bases map to TRBD2. Germline trimming cut 2 bases from V and 6 bases from J; bases unmatched to any gene: 6. Germline values: CDR1 KGHSH, CDR2 LQKENI. CDR3 length: 14 residues. CDR3 protein: CASSPRTSGSEQYF. The CDR3 nucleotides read TGTGCCAGCTCACCAAGAACTAGCGGAAGCGAGCAGTACTTC.

V is TRBV5-1 and J is TRBJ2-7; D is possibly TRBD2 (5 bases). There are 14 residues in the CDR3. The V and J ends lost 4 bases and 0 bases respectively, with 11 bases between them. Germline V CDR1 and CDR2: SGHRS, YFSETQ. This chain's CDR3 is CASSKGRDSYEQYF. CDR3 bases: TGCGCCAGCAGCAAGGGCCGGGACTCCTACGAGCAGTACTTC.

Of note for this clone: Other DNA variants within this sample encode the same CDR3. The V and J genes are TRBV6-1 and TRBJ2-2; no clear D. Trimming took 0 bases from V and 2 from J, leaving 4 bases between them. CDR1 and CDR2 (germline): MNHNS, SASEGT. This CDR3 is 14 amino acids long. The CDR3 region is CASSEAGNTGELFF. For the CDR3, the DNA is TGTGCCAGCAGTGAAGCCGGAAACACCGGGGAGCTGTTTTTT.

CDR3 residues: CASSLLVDNEQFF. The CDR3 DNA reads as TGTGCCAGCAGCTTGTTGGTGGACAATGAGCAGTTCTTC. The chain joins TRBV5-6 to TRBJ2-1; no reliable D call. Germline loops: CDR1 SGHDT, CDR2 YYEEEE. The V end lost 1 base, the J end lost 5 bases, and 7 bases lay between the germline ends. This CDR3 contains 13 residues.

V usage is TRBV5-6 and J usage is TRBJ2-3; D uncertain. This CDR3 spans 14 amino acids. V lost 1 base and J 0 bases, leaving 6 bases between the germline ends. The germline V gene encodes CDR1 SGHDT and CDR2 YYEEEE. CDR3: CASSLPGSTDTQYF. The CDR3 DNA reads TGTGCCAGCAGCTTGCCTGGTAGCACAGATACGCAGTATTTT. Based on the CDR3 plus reference TRBV5-6 and TRBJ2-3, the full variable domain is DAGVTQSPTHLIKTRGQQVTLRCSPKSGHDTVSWYQQALGQGPQFIFQYYEEEERQRGNFPDRFSGHQFPNYSSELNVNALLLGDSALYLCASSLPGSTDTQYFGPGTRLTVL.

The chain combines TRBV9 with TRBJ2-1, with 13 bases aligning to TRBD2. The CDR3 runs to 17 residues. Germline CDR1 and CDR2: SGDLS and YYNGEE. J was trimmed by 4 bases and V by 3 bases; bases with no gene match: 7. Here the CDR3 DNA reads TGTGCCAGCAGCGGGGGACTAGCGGGATTTAGGTACAATGAGCAGTTCTTC. Its translation is CASSGGLAGFRYNEQFF.

The rearrangement uses TRBV29-1 and TRBJ1-1; D is unresolved. V was cut by 5 bases and J by 1 base, with 11 bases left in between. The CDR3 is made up of 13 amino acids. Looked up from germline, CDR1 is SQVTM and CDR2 is ANQGSEA. DNA for the CDR3: TGCAGCGTTTCTAACGGAGAGAACACTGAAGCTTTCTTT. It yields the protein CSVSNGENTEAFF.

This clone has more than one count but fewer than ten. Other DNA sequences in this sample translate to the same CDR3. V gene TRBV2 combines with J gene TRBJ2-2; D is ambiguous. The V and J ends lost 3 bases and 3 bases respectively, with 2 bases between them. The germline V gene encodes CDR1 SNHLY and CDR2 FYNNEI. The CDR3 has 12 residues. The CDR3 protein is CASSDDTGELFF. The CDR3 region has the DNA TGTGCCAGCAGTGATGACACCGGGGAGCTGTTTTTT.

This clone was seen a single time. The chain carries TRBV18 and TRBJ2-5; 7 nucleotides line up with TRBD1. This CDR3 region has 14 residues. Germline values: CDR1 KGHSH, CDR2 LQKENI. Trimming at V came to 4 bases and at J to 2 bases, leaving 4 bases not matched to a gene. The chain's CDR3 is CASSHLDRQETQYF. The DNA of the CDR3 is TGTGCCAGCTCACACTTGGACAGGCAAGAGACCCAGTACTTC. Combining the CDR3 with reference TRBV18 and TRBJ2-5 gives the whole variable domain NAGVMQNPRHLVRRRGQEARLRCSPMKGHSHVYWYRQLPEEGLKFMVYLQKENIIDESGMPKERFSAEFPKEGPSILRIQQVVRGDSAAYFCASSHLDRQETQYFGPGTRLLVL.

The chain links TRBV28 to TRBJ2-3; 7 bases match TRBD2. The CDR3 runs to 13 residues. The trim removed 8 bases at V and 3 bases at J, leaving 5 bases unmatched. Germline V gene data show CDR1 as MDHEN and CDR2 as SYDVKM. The DNA of the CDR3 is TGTGCCAGCGGGATGGGGGGGACAGATACGCAGTATTTT. Protein: CASGMGGTDTQYF.

As concerns this clone: At one boundary the junction diverges from the germline segment, which might be a read error. The chain recombines TRBV7-7 with TRBJ1-2; 12 bases agree with TRBD1. Germline values: CDR1 SSHAT, CDR2 FNYEAQ (reference sequence). The CDR3 has 17 amino acids. As DNA, the CDR3 is TGTGCTAGCAGCTTAGAGGGGACAGGGGGCACTTTCTATGGCTACACCTTC. Translated: CASSLEGTGGTFYGYTF.

The chain uses TRBV7-2 and TRBJ2-5; 11 positions match TRBD2. The germline CDR1 and CDR2 sequences are SGHTA and FQGNSA. This CDR3 has 15 amino acids. J was trimmed by 4 bases and V by 6 bases; bases with no gene match: 7. CDR3 DNA: TGTGCCAGCAGTCCCATAGCGGGAGGGGGAGAGACCCAGTACTTC. It is translated as CASSPIAGGGETQYF. Full variable domain (outside the CDR3, taken from reference TRBV7-2 and TRBJ2-5): GAGVSQSPSNKVTEKGKDVELRCDPISGHTALYWYRQSLGQGLEFLIYFQGNSAPDKSGLPSDRFSAERTGGSVSTLTIQRTQQEDSAVYLCASSPIAGGGETQYFGPGTRLLVL.

This clone has just one count. This chain connects TRBV28 to TRBJ1-4; D gene ambiguous. The germline V gene encodes CDR1 MDHEN and CDR2 SYDVKM. The CDR3 contains 12 residues. V lost 8 bases and J lost 1, with 5 bases in between. The CDR3 protein is CASLGTNEKLFF. CDR3 in DNA: TGTGCCAGCCTTGGAACTAATGAAAAACTGTTTTTT.

The J gene is TRBJ2-3, the V gene TRBV10-3; TRBD1 might be the D (5 bases). Trimming removed 5 bases from V and 1 base from J, with 13 bases in between. CDR1 and CDR2 (germline): ENHRY, SYGVKD. This CDR3 is built from 15 residues. The CDR3 region has the DNA TGTGCCATCAGTCAGGGTGTCTCTCGCACAGATACGCAGTATTTT. It specifies CAISQGVSRTDTQYF.

The V gene is TRBV2, the J gene TRBJ1-2; D perhaps matches TRBD1 (6 bases). Germline V gene data show CDR1 as SNHLY and CDR2 as FYNNEI. CDR3 length: 11 residues. Trimming stripped 11 bases from V and 7 bases from J, with 14 bases between. The CDR3 DNA reads TGTGCCGGACGAACAGGGTTTGGCTACACCTTC. Its translation: CAGRTGFGYTF. The variable domain in full, with the rest retrieved from reference TRBV2 and TRBJ1-2, is EPEVTQTPSHQVTQMGQEVILRCVPISNHLYFYWYRQILGQKVEFLVSFYNNEISEKSEIFDDQFSVERPDGSNFTLKIRSTKLEDSAMYFCAGRTGFGYTFGSGTRLTVV.

V and J are TRBV7-3 and TRBJ2-2; D call uncertain. Germline lookup yields CDR1 SGHTA and CDR2 FQGTGA. V was cut by 5 bases and J by 2 bases, with 6 bases left in between. CDR3 length equals 13 residues. Here the CDR3 DNA reads TGTGCCAGCAGCAACAGAAACACCGGGGAGCTGTTTTTT. Translation: CASSNRNTGELFF.

The chain couples TRBV10-3 to TRBJ2-3, with D perhaps matching TRBD1 or TRBD2 (6 bases each). CDR3 size: 15 residues. V was trimmed by 10 bases and J by 8 bases, leaving 25 bases between them. CDR1 ENHRY and CDR2 SYGVKD come from the germline V gene. DNA for the CDR3: TGTGCCACAAGGACAGACGAGTCGGGAGCAGGTACGCAGTATTTT. Amino acids: CATRTDESGAGTQYF.

CDR3: CAWSEGSQETQYF. The CDR3 nucleotides are TGTGCCTGGAGTGAGGGTTCCCAAGAGACCCAGTACTTC. The chain links TRBV30 to TRBJ2-5, with no clear D. Trimming stripped 1 base from V and 1 base from J, with 7 bases between. Germline CDR1 and CDR2: GTSNPN and SVGIG (reference sequence). The CDR3 has 13 amino acids.

The chain couples TRBV7-6 to TRBJ2-2, with 9 bases identical to TRBD1. Unmatched junction bases numbered 8, after V lost 5 bases and J lost 4 bases. The germline CDR1 and CDR2 sequences are SGHVS and FNYEAQ. The CDR3 contains 16 residues. The CDR3 sequence: CASSPPGQGITGELFF. In DNA, the CDR3 is TGTGCCAGCAGCCCACCGGGACAGGGAATCACCGGGGAGCTGTTTTTT.